The 24 T cell receptor beta chains presented below share a single source sample, sequenced in a study of human T cells and chemical hapten exposure. Documented time point: patch test 1, 2 weeks after DPC sensitization. Treatment described: therapeutic diphenylcyclopropenone sensitization with weekly scalp DPC. TCRdb re-derived calls from the RACE reads in MiXCR, one entry per CDR3 protein. Found here are about 340,000 distinct CDR3 sequences, approximately 6.9% of them singletons; the top ten hold less than 10%. The sample consisted of whole blood, taken in connection with sensitization to the hapten diphenylcyclopropenone (DPC). Receptors were obtained from a woman under 30 with alopecia areata. Some clones in this sample may be carry-over from other donors' samples.

This clonotype was picked up a small number of times. The genes are TRBV14 and TRBJ2-2; D gene unclear. The length of the CDR3 is 14 residues. Between the trimmed V and J ends, which lost 1 base and 3 bases, there was a span of 6 bases. Germline CDR1 is SGHDN and CDR2 is FVKESK. DNA of the CDR3: TGTGCCAGCAGCCAAGTACGGGACACCGGGGAGCTGTTTTTT. This gives the protein CASSQVRDTGELFF. The variable domain in full, completed from reference TRBV14 and TRBJ2-2, reads EAGVTQFPSHSVIEKGQTVTLRCDPISGHDNLYWYRRVMGKEIKFLLHFVKESKQDESGMPNNRFLAERTGGTYSTLKVQPAELEDSGVYFCASSQVRDTGELFFGEGSRLTVL.

The sample holds many counts of this clonotype. The gene calls are TRBV12-3 or TRBV12-4 and TRBJ2-7, with 7 bases identical to TRBD2. V trimming: 5 bases; J trimming: 5 bases; junction bases outside the gene matches: 3. The CDR3 contains 12 residues. CDR3: CASSPRGDEQYF. CDR3 sequence (DNA): TGTGCCAGCAGTCCCCGGGGGGACGAGCAGTACTTC.

The rearrangement links TRBV6-5 to TRBJ1-1; D call uncertain. Germline CDR1 MNHEY, CDR2 SVGAGI. This CDR3 is built from 15 residues. V lost 0 bases to trimming and J lost 0 bases, with 8 bases between them. CDR3 in amino acids: CASSYSPPLNTEAFF. CDR3 in DNA: TGTGCCAGCAGTTACTCGCCTCCCCTGAACACTGAAGCTTTCTTT.

The rearrangement joins TRBV6-5 to TRBJ1-1; D gene uncertain. The CDR3 runs 13 residues. Per germline, CDR1 MNHEY and CDR2 SVGAGI. V was shortened by 0 bases and J by 9 bases, with 11 bases between the two germline ends. The CDR3 sequence is CASSYSMVKKAFF. CDR3 DNA: TGTGCCAGCAGTTACTCGATGGTTAAGAAAGCTTTCTTT.

The chain links TRBV6-2 or TRBV6-3 to TRBJ2-3; TRBD2 agrees at 9 bases. The ends lost 0 bases at V and 5 bases at J; junction bases unmatched: 9. Germline-derived CDR1 and CDR2 are MNHEY and SVGEGT. CDR3 size: 17 residues. CDR3 sequence (DNA): TGTGCCAGCAGTTACTCCCCCAGCGGGGGGATGGGAGATACGCAGTATTTT. Translating it yields CASSYSPSGGMGDTQYF.

This clonotype appeared a few times. The V gene is TRBV2, the J gene TRBJ1-5, with 7 bases that match TRBD1. The J segment lost 3 bases and the V segment lost 8 bases, leaving 4 bases of the junction unmatched. The CDR3 consists of 13 residues. Germline CDR1 and CDR2: SNHLY and FYNNEI. CDR3: CASLGQPNQPQHF. The CDR3 bases are TGTGCCAGCCTGGGACAGCCCAATCAGCCCCAGCATTTT.

The V call is TRBV3-1, the J call TRBJ2-3; 12 nucleotides align to TRBD2. V was clipped by 1 base and J by 2 bases; unmatched bases: 10. Looked up from germline, CDR1 is LGHDT and CDR2 is YNNKEL (reference sequence). There are 19 residues in the CDR3. DNA for the CDR3: TGTGCCAGCAGCCAAGCCAGTCTAGCGGGGGGGCCCTTCACAGATACGCAGTATTTT. Its protein product is CASSQASLAGGPFTDTQYF.

This clonotype has a single count. The genes are TRBV20-1 and TRBJ2-6; unclear D gene. Germline lookup yields CDR1 DFQATT and CDR2 SNEGSKA (reference sequence). The CDR3 extends over 13 amino acids. Trimming took 6 bases from V and 1 from J, leaving 7 bases between them. CDR3 in amino acids: CSAPTSGANVLTF. DNA for the CDR3: TGCAGTGCCCCGACATCTGGGGCCAACGTCCTGACTTTC.

This clonotype was seen more than once but under ten times. V and J are TRBV12-3 or TRBV12-4 and TRBJ2-1; 9 nucleotides agree with TRBD1. The CDR3 consists of 15 residues. J lost 8 bases, V lost 8 bases, and 13 bases had no gene match. The chain's CDR3 is CASFRPTGGIDEQFF. DNA of the CDR3: TGTGCCAGCTTCCGCCCGACAGGGGGAATCGATGAGCAGTTCTTC.

This clonotype was detected many times. This chain joins TRBV5-1 and TRBJ2-3; 7 bases are shared with TRBD1. Germline-derived CDR1 and CDR2 are SGHRS and YFSETQ. The CDR3 has 16 amino acids. V shed 0 bases, J shed 2 bases, and the junction held 6 bases outside the gene matches. The CDR3 spells CASSLAGTDSTDTQYF. The CDR3 coding sequence is TGCGCCAGCAGCTTGGCCGGGACAGATTCCACAGATACGCAGTATTTT.

In its sample, this clonotype was seen many times. This chain's CDR3 is CASSLTGTSYEQYF. The CDR3 nucleotides are TGTGCCAGCAGCCTCACCGGGACTAGCTACGAGCAGTACTTC. The chain combines TRBV28 with TRBJ2-7; TRBD2 matches 8 bases. Unmatched junction bases numbered 7, after V lost 6 bases and J lost 3 bases. This CDR3 spans 14 amino acids. Germline assignment: CDR1 MDHEN and CDR2 SYDVKM.

The sample holds a few counts of this clonotype. V usage is TRBV6-5 and J usage is TRBJ2-7, with 9 bases matching TRBD2. Germline CDR1 is MNHEY and CDR2 is SVGAGI. The CDR3 totals 16 residues. Trimming removed 3 bases from V and 3 bases from J; junction bases left unmatched: 9. CDR3 coding DNA: TGTGCCAGCAGTTATTATACGGCGGGGGGGAGCTACGAGCAGTACTTC. The encoded protein is CASSYYTAGGSYEQYF.

This clonotype was counted between two and nine times. The gene calls are TRBV4-2 and TRBJ1-5; the match to TRBD1 covers 8 bases. The V gene end was trimmed by 0 bases and the J gene end by 7 bases; junction bases not matched to a gene: 8. The CDR3 runs 16 residues. Germline CDR1 LGHNA, CDR2 YNFKEQ. This CDR3 is CASSQDIGQGGQPQHF. The CDR3, as DNA: TGTGCCAGCAGCCAAGATATAGGACAGGGAGGCCAGCCCCAGCATTTT.

This clonotype was seen many times. The chain carries TRBV27 and TRBJ2-3; 10 bases match TRBD2. This CDR3 contains 18 residues. The germline V gene has CDR1 MNHEY and CDR2 SMNVEV (reference sequence). With 5 bases clipped from V and 0 bases from J, the junction kept 11 bases outside the gene matches. The CDR3 sequence is CASSTHVAGGPSTDTQYF. The DNA of the CDR3 is TGTGCCAGCAGTACACACGTAGCGGGGGGCCCTAGCACAGATACGCAGTATTTT.

This clonotype was observed many times. This chain uses TRBV10-3 with TRBJ2-3, with TRBD2 matching 7 bases. After removal of 6 bases from V and 0 bases from J, the junction contained 6 bases not matched to a gene. Germline loops: CDR1 ENHRY, CDR2 SYGVKD. The CDR3 consists of 15 residues. Here the CDR3 DNA reads TGTGCCATCAGGCCGGGGGGACTAAGCACAGATACGCAGTATTTT. Its translation is CAIRPGGLSTDTQYF.

The chain employs TRBV12-3 or TRBV12-4 and TRBJ1-5; 10 positions match TRBD1. This CDR3 has 15 residues. Losses at the gene ends were 4 bases for V and 6 bases for J; bases not matched to a gene: 6. The CDR3 loop is CASSYFDRGLQPQHF. CDR3 bases: TGTGCCAGCAGTTACTTTGACAGGGGGCTTCAGCCCCAGCATTTT.

The CDR3 is CASSWTLAGGRTDTQYF. In DNA form, the CDR3 reads TGTGCCAGCAGCTGGACTCTAGCGGGGGGCCGGACAGATACGCAGTATTTT. The V gene is TRBV5-4, the J gene TRBJ2-3; 11 nucleotides match TRBD2. This CDR3 region has 17 residues. J gave up 3 bases and V 3 bases, and 9 bases lay outside the gene matches. Germline-derived CDR1 and CDR2 are SGHNT and YYREEE (reference sequence).

The chain employs TRBV25-1 and TRBJ2-3; D is ambiguous. The CDR3 is 15 residues long. V lost 1 base and J 6 bases, leaving 14 bases between the germline ends. The germline CDR1 and CDR2 sequences are MGHDK and SYGVNS. CDR3 sequence: CASSELKGFADTQYF. In DNA, the CDR3 is TGTGCCAGCAGTGAATTAAAAGGGTTCGCCGATACGCAGTATTTT.

J is TRBJ1-5 and V is TRBV6-6; TRBD1 agrees at 8 bases. V lost 5 bases, J lost 5 bases, and 5 bases stayed unmatched. The germline V gene encodes CDR1 MNHNY and CDR2 SVGAGI (reference sequence). The CDR3 is made up of 14 amino acids. CDR3 loop: CASSPYRGDQPQHF. The CDR3 nucleotides are TGTGCCAGCAGTCCATACAGGGGGGATCAGCCCCAGCATTTT.

Comment on this clonotype: A much larger clone lies one base from this, so it may be a read error. The chain carries TRBV6-2 or TRBV6-3 and TRBJ1-1; D remains unclear. V was trimmed by 4 bases and J by 6 bases, leaving 9 bases between them. This CDR3 comprises 12 residues. Germline V gives CDR1 MNHEY, CDR2 SVGEGT. Here the CDR3 reads CASSLSSSEAFF. CDR3 DNA sequence: TGTGCCAGCAGTTTATCATCGTCTGAAGCTTTCTTT.

This clonotype has just a few counts. The chain links TRBV21-1 to TRBJ1-5; the D call in the table, TRBD1, was not verified against the DNA. TRBV21-1 is labeled a pseudogene. The CDR3 is 15 amino acids. CDR3 residues: CASSRDEGDHQPQHF. The CDR3 DNA follows: TGTGCCAGCAGCAGAGACGAGGGGGACCATCAGCCCCAGCATTTT.

This rearrangement joins TRBV9 to TRBJ2-3; D call uncertain. The length of the CDR3 is 15 residues. Trimming cost V 0 bases and J 0 bases, with 8 bases left between them. Germline V gene data show CDR1 as SGDLS and CDR2 as YYNGEE. The chain's CDR3 is CASSVDQASTDTQYF. CDR3 sequence (DNA): TGTGCCAGCAGCGTAGATCAGGCCAGCACAGATACGCAGTATTTT.

This clonotype was detected only a few times. V usage is TRBV7-8 and J usage is TRBJ1-5; D not resolved. Germline V lookup: CDR1 SGHVS, CDR2 FQNEAQ. Trimming took 0 bases from V and 6 from J, leaving 9 bases between them. CDR3 length: 14 amino acids. The CDR3 here is CASSLARVSQPQHF. CDR3 in DNA: TGTGCCAGCAGCTTAGCGAGGGTATCTCAGCCCCAGCATTTT.

The chain combines TRBV6-1 with TRBJ2-1, with 7 bases aligning to TRBD1. With V trimmed by 2 bases and J by 4 bases, 11 bases remained unmatched. CDR3 size: 17 residues. Germline assignment: CDR1 MNHNS and CDR2 SASEGT. CDR3 DNA sequence: TGTGCCAGCAGTGAATCCTTAAACCACAGGGGATACAATGAGCAGTTCTTC. Its translation: CASSESLNHRGYNEQFF.